The 18 T cell receptor beta chains in this list originate from one sample, sequenced in a study of CD8 T cells in Susac syndrome (dated by TCRdb to the late 2010s). The library was made by the immunoSEQ multiplex PCR assay. RNA was extracted using the RNeasy kit, and roughly 0.5 to 1 ug of the RNA was reverse transcribed with random hexamers. TCRdb reanalyzed the raw reads on its own, using fastp at Q25 for trimming and MiXCR for clone calling, and kept in-frame beta chains. CDR3 protein duplicates are merged, each entry listing the most common genes and DNA. The sample table contains over 100,000 distinct CDR3 sequences; only one count was recorded for roughly 96% of them. Jointly, the top ten make up 0.096% of the sample. Sequenced input: CD4+ T cells from PBMCs. These TCRs come from a human donor in good health.

The rearrangement joins TRBV7-2 to TRBJ1-1; D call uncertain. This CDR3 region has 12 residues. The V gene lost 4 bases and the J gene lost 6 bases, with 9 bases spanning the gap. Germline V CDR1 and CDR2: SGHTA, FQGNSA. CDR3 DNA sequence: TGTGCCAGCAGCTGGGATGGGGCTGAAGCTTTCTTT. It translates to CASSWDGAEAFF.

V usage is TRBV20-1 and J usage is TRBJ2-3, with 7 bases that match TRBD2. This CDR3 spans 18 amino acids. V dropped 0 bases and J dropped 3; count of bases not matched to a gene: 15. Germline V lookup: CDR1 DFQATT, CDR2 SNEGSKA (reference sequence). DNA of the CDR3: TGCAGTGCTAGAGATCGACCCCGAGGAGCGGGATCAACAGATACGCAGTATTTT. It yields the protein CSARDRPRGAGSTDTQYF.

The chain links TRBV5-1 to TRBJ2-2; 8 nucleotides align to TRBD1. Germline assignment: CDR1 SGHRS and CDR2 YFSETQ. CDR3 length: 15 residues. J lost 7 bases, V lost 0 bases, and 5 bases had no gene match. The CDR3 region is CASSLDPGGIGELFF. The CDR3 nucleotides read TGCGCCAGCAGCTTGGATCCAGGGGGCATCGGGGAGCTGTTTTTT.

V gene TRBV3-1 combines with J gene TRBJ2-7; D unresolved. The CDR3 sequence is 13 residues long. CDR1 is LGHDT and CDR2 is YNNKEL in the germline V gene (reference sequence). Trimming cost V 2 bases and J 9 bases, with 14 bases left between them. The CDR3 here is CASSQRRDIGQYF. As DNA, the CDR3 is TGTGCCAGCAGCCAACGTAGGGATATTGGGCAGTACTTC.

The rearrangement links TRBV3-1 to TRBJ2-7; 7 bases agree with TRBD1. Germline CDR1 reads LGHDT; CDR2 reads YNNKEL (reference sequence). Trimming cost V 4 bases and J 3 bases; bases outside gene matches: 6. The CDR3 consists of 14 residues. CDR3 DNA: TGTGCCAGCAGCCTCCAGCCAGGGGGCTACGAGCAGTACTTC. It translates to CASSLQPGGYEQYF.

J is TRBJ1-2 and V is TRBV5-1, with D uncertain. Deletions cut 1 base from V and 4 bases from J, with 8 bases between. This CDR3 is built from 13 residues. CDR1 is SGHRS, CDR2 YFSETQ, per germline. The CDR3 DNA is TGCGCCAGCAGCTTGTTGCTGTCCTATGGCTACACCTTC. It specifies CASSLLLSYGYTF.

This clonotype was detected once. J is TRBJ2-3 and V is TRBV7-9; 9 positions match TRBD1. Germline V gene sequence: CDR1 SEHNR, CDR2 FQNEAQ (reference sequence). V lost 4 bases to trimming and J lost 1 base; unmatched junction nucleotides: 12. There are 18 residues in the CDR3. CDR3 sequence reads: CASSSTPGQGWGTDTQYF. The CDR3 DNA sequence: TGTGCCAGCAGCTCCACGCCGGGACAGGGTTGGGGCACAGATACGCAGTATTTT. Complete variable domain (other parts from reference TRBV7-9 and TRBJ2-3): DTGVSQNPRHKITKRGQNVTFRCDPISEHNRLYWYRQTLGQGPEFLTYFQNEAQLEKSRLLSDRFSAERPKGSFSTLEIQRTEQGDSAMYLCASSSTPGQGWGTDTQYFGPGTRLTVL.

The chain employs TRBV6-2 or TRBV6-3 and TRBJ2-1; 10 positions agree with TRBD2. J gave up 6 bases and V 4 bases, and 3 bases lay outside the gene matches. Germline V CDR1 and CDR2: MNHEY, SVGEGT. The CDR3 has 14 amino acids. The CDR3 sequence is CASSSTSGFNEQFF. CDR3 DNA sequence: TGTGCCAGCAGTTCGACTAGCGGGTTCAATGAGCAGTTCTTC.

This rearrangement joins TRBV2 to TRBJ1-2; D gene unclear. The V and J ends lost 1 base and 7 bases respectively, with 7 bases between them. Germline V gives CDR1 SNHLY, CDR2 FYNNEI. This CDR3 has 12 amino acids. CDR3 sequence reads: CASSEGERGYTF. The CDR3 nucleotides read TGTGCCAGCAGTGAAGGGGAACGTGGCTACACCTTC.

V gene TRBV12-3 or TRBV12-4 combines with J gene TRBJ1-3; D unresolved. V was clipped by 5 bases and J by 0 bases, with 8 bases between them. This CDR3 has 14 residues. CDR3 bases: TGTGCCAGCAGTGGAAGGGACTCTGGAAACACCATATATTTT. Translated: CASSGRDSGNTIYF.

This chain joins TRBV20-1 and TRBJ2-5; D is unclear. CDR3 length equals 12 residues. Trimming removed 6 bases from V and 4 bases from J, with 12 bases in between. Per germline, CDR1 DFQATT and CDR2 SNEGSKA (reference sequence). Here the CDR3 reads CSARTVAETQYF. Written as DNA, the CDR3 is TGCAGTGCGAGGACCGTAGCAGAGACCCAGTACTTC.

This chain uses TRBV3-1 with TRBJ1-2, with no clear D. With 1 base removed from V and 3 bases from J, the gap between germline ends came to 9 bases. This CDR3 has 14 amino acids. Germline CDR1 is LGHDT and CDR2 is YNNKEL (reference sequence). DNA for the CDR3: TGTGCCAGCAGCCAAGTAAGACGGGACTATGGCTACACCTTC. Its translation: CASSQVRRDYGYTF.

The chain joins TRBV20-1 to TRBJ2-6; D unclear. Per the germline V gene, CDR1 is DFQATT and CDR2 is SNEGSKA (reference sequence). The CDR3 length is 14 residues. Between the trimmed V and J ends, which lost 3 bases and 0 bases, there was a span of 6 bases. For the CDR3, the DNA is TGCAGTGCTAGCGATCACTCTGGGGCCAACGTCCTGACTTTC. As protein: CSASDHSGANVLTF.

This clonotype appeared a few times. The genes are TRBV25-1 and TRBJ2-3; 13 nucleotides line up with TRBD2. The CDR3 length is 16 residues. The germline V gene encodes CDR1 MGHDK and CDR2 SYGVNS. The junction had 5 bases not matched to a gene; V was cut back by 4 bases and J by 4 bases. The CDR3 DNA sequence: TGTGCCAGCAGTGCGGGACTAGCGGGACGATCAGATACGCAGTATTTT. Protein product: CASSAGLAGRSDTQYF.

The V gene is TRBV18, the J gene TRBJ2-1; perhaps D is TRBD1 or TRBD2 (6 bases each). Germline V gene lookup returns CDR1 KGHSH and CDR2 LQKENI. The V end was cut by 2 bases, the J end by 1 base, with 9 bases between. The CDR3 runs to 15 residues. CDR3 in amino acids: CASSPRGVSYNEQFF. In DNA form, the CDR3 reads TGTGCCAGCTCACCAAGGGGGGTTTCCTACAATGAGCAGTTCTTC.

The chain joins TRBV19 to TRBJ2-3, with D possibly TRBD1 on 5 matching bases. The length of the CDR3 is 15 residues. V was pared by 2 bases and J by 1 base, with 10 bases between. CDR1 and CDR2 (germline): LNHDA, SQIVND (reference sequence). The CDR3 coding sequence is TGTGCCAGTAGTATATCAGGGTCGGGCACAGATACGCAGTATTTT. This codes for CASSISGSGTDTQYF.

J is TRBJ2-7 and V is TRBV3-1; D gene ambiguous. The CDR3 has 13 amino acids. The germline gives CDR1 LGHDT, CDR2 YNNKEL (reference sequence). The V end was cut by 4 bases, the J end by 3 bases, with 10 bases between. The CDR3 DNA sequence: TGTGCCAGCAGCCTTGGACGGAACTACGAGCAGTACTTC. Its protein product is CASSLGRNYEQYF.

The genes are TRBV28 and TRBJ2-1, with 7 bases aligning to TRBD2. The CDR3 extends over 15 amino acids. Trimming at V came to 5 bases and at J to 5 bases, leaving 9 bases not matched to a gene. Germline assignment: CDR1 MDHEN and CDR2 SYDVKM. The CDR3 DNA reads as TGTGCCAGCAGTCGGGGTGGGCTAGCGGACAATGAGCAGTTCTTC. This codes for CASSRGGLADNEQFF.